This entry describes one T cell receptor beta chain. Its target is not known. Purity exceeding 98% was reached by all sorted populations. The data are from a study of beta chain features in type 1 diabetes. Since all of the isolated RNA was reverse transcribed, expressed TCRB transcripts were what got sequenced. Only in-frame clones appear in the TCRdb table, and some are missing; sequencing was by immunoSEQ multiplex PCR. The sample holds 400,000 to 500,000 clones, approximately 13% seen once. V shed 1 base and J 5 bases; nucleotides not matched to a gene: 8. This CDR3 has 15 residues. Germline V lookup: CDR1 SGDLS, CDR2 YYNGEE. Study-wide results and limits: Patients with Type 1 diabetes showed moderately but significantly shorter TCRB CDR3s in all four CD4+ subsets. For type 1 diabetes patients, VDJ junctions showed fewer insertions and more deletions.

This sequence joins TRBV9 and TRBJ2-7, with 8 bases aligning to TRBD1. The sample comprised naive CD4+ T cells from blood. The sequence came from a man aged 30 to 45 in good health. The CDR3 nucleotides are TGTGCCAGCAGCGTACAGGGGGCCGATTGGGACGAGCAGTACTTC. Encoded protein: CASSVQGADWDEQYF.